The clone carrying this T cell receptor beta chain was detected a few times. Only in-frame clones appear in the TCRdb table, and some are missing; sequencing was by immunoSEQ multiplex PCR. Seen here are fewer than 400,000 clones, about 85% observed once, and the top ten hold 1.9%. CDR3 length equals 13 residues. Germline loops: CDR1 LGHNA, CDR2 YSLEER. The V end lost 3 bases, the J end lost 9 bases, and 12 bases lay between the germline ends. This entry comes from a study of blood T cell repertoires in COVID-19. The V and J genes are TRBV4-3 and TRBJ2-1; D is unresolved. This receptor was obtained from a woman aged 30 to 39 who had been exposed to COVID-19. The sequenced material came from PBMCs or T cells enriched from blood (not recorded which). The CDR3 sequence: CASSQAPFLEQFF. Here the CDR3 DNA reads TGCGCCAGCAGCCAGGCCCCGTTTCTTGAGCAGTTCTTC.